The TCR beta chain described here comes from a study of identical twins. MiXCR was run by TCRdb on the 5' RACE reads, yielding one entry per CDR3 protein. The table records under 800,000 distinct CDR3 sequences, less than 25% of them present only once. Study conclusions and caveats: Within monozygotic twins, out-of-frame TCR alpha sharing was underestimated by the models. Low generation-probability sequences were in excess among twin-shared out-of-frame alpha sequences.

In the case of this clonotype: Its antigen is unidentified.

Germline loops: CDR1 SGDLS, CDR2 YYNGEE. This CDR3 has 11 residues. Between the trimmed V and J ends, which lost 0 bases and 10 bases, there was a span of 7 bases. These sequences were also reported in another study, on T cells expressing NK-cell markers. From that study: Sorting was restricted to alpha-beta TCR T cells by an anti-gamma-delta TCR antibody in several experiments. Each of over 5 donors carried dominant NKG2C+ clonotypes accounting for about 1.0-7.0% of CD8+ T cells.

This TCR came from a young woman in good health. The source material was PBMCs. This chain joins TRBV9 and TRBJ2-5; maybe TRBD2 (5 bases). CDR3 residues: CASSVGTYQYF. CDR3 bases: TGTGCCAGCAGCGTAGGGACTTACCAGTACTTC.